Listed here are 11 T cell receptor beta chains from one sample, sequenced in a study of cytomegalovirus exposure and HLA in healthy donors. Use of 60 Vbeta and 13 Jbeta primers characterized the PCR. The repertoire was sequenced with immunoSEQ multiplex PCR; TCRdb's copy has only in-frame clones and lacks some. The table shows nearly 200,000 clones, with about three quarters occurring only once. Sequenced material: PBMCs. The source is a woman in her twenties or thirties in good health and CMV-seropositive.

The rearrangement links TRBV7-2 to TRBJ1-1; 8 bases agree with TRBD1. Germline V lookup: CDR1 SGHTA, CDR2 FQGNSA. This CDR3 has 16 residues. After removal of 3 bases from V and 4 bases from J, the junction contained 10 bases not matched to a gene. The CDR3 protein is CASSFLPAGGSTEAFF. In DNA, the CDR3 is TGTGCCAGCAGCTTCCTCCCCGCAGGGGGCTCCACTGAAGCTTTCTTT.

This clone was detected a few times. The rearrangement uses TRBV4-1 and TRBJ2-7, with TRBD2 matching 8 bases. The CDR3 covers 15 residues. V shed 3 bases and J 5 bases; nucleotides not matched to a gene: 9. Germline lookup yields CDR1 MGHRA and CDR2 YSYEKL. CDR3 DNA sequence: TGCGCCAGCAGCCAGGGCGGACTAGCCGCCCACGAGCAGTACTTC. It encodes CASSQGGLAAHEQYF.

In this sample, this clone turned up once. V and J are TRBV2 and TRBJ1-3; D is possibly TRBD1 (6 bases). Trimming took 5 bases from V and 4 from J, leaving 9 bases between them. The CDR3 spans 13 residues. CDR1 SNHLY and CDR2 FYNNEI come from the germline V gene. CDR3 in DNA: TGTGCCAGCAGTCAGGGACAAGGAAACACCATATATTTT. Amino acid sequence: CASSQGQGNTIYF.

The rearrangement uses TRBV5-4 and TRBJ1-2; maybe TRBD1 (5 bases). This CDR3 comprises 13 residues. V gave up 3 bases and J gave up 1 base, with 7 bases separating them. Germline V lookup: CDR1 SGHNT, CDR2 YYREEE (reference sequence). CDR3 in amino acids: CASSSRVNYGYTF. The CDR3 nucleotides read TGTGCCAGCAGCTCCAGGGTTAACTATGGCTACACCTTC.

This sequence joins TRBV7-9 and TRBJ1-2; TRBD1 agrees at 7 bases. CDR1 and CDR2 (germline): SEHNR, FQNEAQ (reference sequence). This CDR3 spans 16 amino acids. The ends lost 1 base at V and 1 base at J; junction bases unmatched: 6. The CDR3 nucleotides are TGTGCCAGCAGCTTAGACAGTGGGGACAGTAACTATGGCTACACCTTC. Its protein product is CASSLDSGDSNYGYTF. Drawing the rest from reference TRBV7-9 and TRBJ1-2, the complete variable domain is DTGVSQNPRHKITKRGQNVTFRCDPISEHNRLYWYRQTLGQGPEFLTYFQNEAQLEKSRLLSDRFSAERPKGSFSTLEIQRTEQGDSAMYLCASSLDSGDSNYGYTFGSGTRLTVV.

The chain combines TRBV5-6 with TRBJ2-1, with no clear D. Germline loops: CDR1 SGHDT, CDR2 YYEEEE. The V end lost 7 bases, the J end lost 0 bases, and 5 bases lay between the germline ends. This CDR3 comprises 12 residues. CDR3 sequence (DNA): TGTGCCAGCGGCGGCTCCTACAATGAGCAGTTCTTC. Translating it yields CASGGSYNEQFF.

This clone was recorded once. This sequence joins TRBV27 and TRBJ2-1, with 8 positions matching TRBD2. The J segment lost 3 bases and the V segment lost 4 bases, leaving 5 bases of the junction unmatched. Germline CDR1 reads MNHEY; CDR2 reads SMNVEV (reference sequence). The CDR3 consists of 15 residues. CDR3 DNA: TGTGCCAGCAGTTCACTAGCGGTCGTCTACAATGAGCAGTTCTTC. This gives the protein CASSSLAVVYNEQFF.

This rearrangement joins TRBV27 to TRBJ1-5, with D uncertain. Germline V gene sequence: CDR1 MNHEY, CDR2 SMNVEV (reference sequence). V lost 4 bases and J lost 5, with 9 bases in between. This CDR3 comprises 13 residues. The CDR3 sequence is CASSSRGHQPQHF. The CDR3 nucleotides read TGTGCCAGCAGTTCCCGGGGTCATCAGCCCCAGCATTTT.

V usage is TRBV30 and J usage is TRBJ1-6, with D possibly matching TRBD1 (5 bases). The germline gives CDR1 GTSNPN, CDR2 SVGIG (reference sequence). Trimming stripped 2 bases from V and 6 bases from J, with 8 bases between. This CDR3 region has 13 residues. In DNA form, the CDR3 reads TGTGCCTGGAGTAAGGACACTAATTCACCCCTCCACTTT. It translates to CAWSKDTNSPLHF.

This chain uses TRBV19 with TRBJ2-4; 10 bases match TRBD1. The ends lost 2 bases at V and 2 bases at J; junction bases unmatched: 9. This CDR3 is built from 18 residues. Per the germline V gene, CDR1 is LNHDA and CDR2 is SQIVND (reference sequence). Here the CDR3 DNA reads TGTGCCAGTAGTATAAAGATGGGACAGGGGCCCACCAAAAACATTCAGTACTTC. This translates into CASSIKMGQGPTKNIQYF. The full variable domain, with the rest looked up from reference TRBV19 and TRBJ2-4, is DGGITQSPKYLFRKEGQNVTLSCEQNLNHDAMYWYRQDPGQGLRLIYYSQIVNDFQKGDIAEGYSVSREKKESFPLTVTSAQKNPTAFYLCASSIKMGQGPTKNIQYFGAGTRLSVL.

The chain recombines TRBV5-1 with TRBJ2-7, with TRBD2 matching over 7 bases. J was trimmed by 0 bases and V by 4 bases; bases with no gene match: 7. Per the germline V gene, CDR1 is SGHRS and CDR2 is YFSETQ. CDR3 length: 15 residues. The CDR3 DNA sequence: TGCGCCAGCAGCCATACTAGCGCGGGCTCCTACGAGCAGTACTTC. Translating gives CASSHTSAGSYEQYF. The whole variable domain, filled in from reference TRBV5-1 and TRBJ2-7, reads KAGVTQTPRYLIKTRGQQVTLSCSPISGHRSVSWYQQTPGQGLQFLFEYFSETQRNKGNFPGRFSGRQFSNSRSEMNVSTLELGDSALYLCASSHTSAGSYEQYFGPGTRLTVT.